This T cell receptor (beta chain) was obtained from a study of blood T cell repertoires in COVID-19. Libraries were prepared by immunoSEQ multiplex PCR; TCRdb keeps only in-frame clonotypes and omits some of them. The repertoire holds roughly 200,000 clones, with around 89% as singletons. This CDR3 is 13 amino acids long. Trimming cost V 6 bases and J 3 bases, with 12 bases left between them. Germline CDR1 and CDR2: LNHDA and SQIVND (reference sequence). The study drew participants aged about 18 to 90 years from 20 to 30 US areas. The chain is built from TRBV19 and TRBJ2-7; D is uncertain. The source material was PBMCs or T cells enriched from blood (not recorded which). The TCR was taken from a man in his thirties or forties who had recovered from COVID-19. The CDR3 nucleotides read TGTGCCAGTAGAGACATGGGTGGCTACGAGCAGTACTTC. Residues: CASRDMGGYEQYF.